This T cell receptor beta chain stems from a study of cytomegalovirus exposure and HLA in healthy donors. Study results and limitations: Across all donors, roughly uniform sequencing depth was an assumption of the presence/absence analyses. V- and J-gene trimming in TCR beta was tied to a missense DCLRE1C variant by an analysis performed later.

The CDR3 has 15 amino acids. The germline gives CDR1 MNHEY, CDR2 SMNVEV (reference sequence). V lost 6 bases and J 0 bases, leaving 12 bases between the germline ends. PCR employed 60 Vbeta and 13 Jbeta primers. Generated by immunoSEQ multiplex PCR, the TCRdb table keeps only in-frame clones and is missing some. The sample includes some 130,000 clones. As concerns this clone: Its target is unknown.

The source is a woman aged 40 to 50 in good health and CMV-seropositive. This chain connects TRBV27 to TRBJ2-1, with a weak D call TRBD1 (7 bases). Sequencing was performed on PBMCs. The CDR3 sequence is CASRPGGSSYNEQFF. The CDR3 coding sequence is TGTGCCAGCAGGCCAGGGGGGAGCTCCTACAATGAGCAGTTCTTC.